These 10 T cell receptor beta chains originate from one sample sequenced in a study of blood T cell repertoires in COVID-19. The table came from immunoSEQ multiplex PCR; TCRdb's copy has only in-frame clones and leaves some out. Among about 200,000 clones listed, roughly 80% were seen once. Sequenced sample: peripheral blood. The receptors shown here come from a woman older than 75 with COVID-19, enrolled during active disease.

The chain is built from TRBV9 and TRBJ2-2; D perhaps matches TRBD1 (5 bases). Germline V gene data show CDR1 as SGDLS and CDR2 as YYNGEE. CDR3 length: 15 residues. The germline V and J ends were trimmed by 0 bases and 5 bases, with 11 bases remaining between them. The CDR3 spells CASSVDGAATGELFF. In DNA form, the CDR3 reads TGTGCCAGCAGCGTAGATGGGGCGGCTACCGGGGAGCTGTTTTTT. The full variable domain, with the rest looked up from reference TRBV9 and TRBJ2-2, is DSGVTQTPKHLITATGQRVTLRCSPRSGDLSVYWYQQSLDQGLQFLIQYYNGEERAKGNILERFSAQQFPDLHSELNLSSLELGDSALYFCASSVDGAATGELFFGEGSRLTVL.

J is TRBJ1-4 and V is TRBV28, with D unresolved. V lost 7 bases, J lost 0 bases, and 18 bases lay in between. Germline CDR1 MDHEN, CDR2 SYDVKM. The CDR3 runs to 17 residues. The CDR3 DNA reads as TGTGCCAGCACCGCCGGGATCCAAGCTGCAACTAATGAAAAACTGTTTTTT. Protein: CASTAGIQAATNEKLFF.

The chain couples TRBV24-1 to TRBJ2-3; D remains ambiguous. The CDR3 has 12 amino acids. Germline V gene sequence: CDR1 KGHDR, CDR2 SFDVKD. V dropped 6 bases and J dropped 2 bases, with 5 bases sitting between them. DNA of the CDR3: TGTGCCACCAGTCAGGTCACAGATACGCAGTATTTT. Translation gives CATSQVTDTQYF.

V usage is TRBV9 and J usage is TRBJ1-1, with no clear D. Germline CDR1 is SGDLS and CDR2 is YYNGEE. Between the trimmed V and J ends, which lost 1 base and 4 bases, there was a span of 23 bases. CDR3 size: 18 residues. The CDR3 reads CASSVRPFSGSEATEAFF. The CDR3 DNA sequence: TGTGCCAGCAGCGTACGGCCTTTTTCTGGGTCCGAGGCCACTGAAGCTTTCTTT.

This clone was counted between two and nine times. V and J are TRBV18 and TRBJ1-1; 10 positions agree with TRBD1. V trimming: 0 bases; J trimming: 4 bases; junction bases outside the gene matches: 8. The CDR3 length is 17 residues. In germline, CDR1 is KGHSH, CDR2 LQKENI. For the CDR3, the DNA is TGTGCCAGCTCACCACCGGGGGGACAGGGGCGTCTCACTGAAGCTTTCTTT. Translated, it gives CASSPPGGQGRLTEAFF.

In DNA form, the CDR3 reads TGTGCCAGCTCACACGACAGGCCCGGGTCTGGCTACACCTTC. Translated, it gives CASSHDRPGSGYTF. This rearrangement joins TRBV18 to TRBJ1-2; possible D gene TRBD1, 6 bases. V dropped 4 bases and J dropped 7 bases, with 16 bases sitting between them. Germline values: CDR1 KGHSH, CDR2 LQKENI. The CDR3 contains 14 residues.

The chain recombines TRBV9 with TRBJ1-1; 7 bases match TRBD1. The CDR3 contains 15 residues. Germline lookup yields CDR1 SGDLS and CDR2 YYNGEE. With 4 bases clipped from V and 8 bases from J, the junction kept 14 bases outside the gene matches. CDR3 residues: CASSPLQGTPGEAFF. DNA of the CDR3: TGTGCCAGCAGCCCCCTACAGGGGACCCCGGGGGAAGCTTTCTTT.

Ten or more counts support this clone. An end of the junction does not agree with germline; a read error may underlie this. The chain combines TRBV7-7 with TRBJ2-5; 11 nucleotides match TRBD1. There are 15 residues in the CDR3. CDR1 and CDR2 (germline): SSHAT, FNYEAQ (reference sequence). CDR3 in amino acids: CASSFSRDRGETQYF. Written as DNA, the CDR3 is TGTGCTAGCAGCTTTAGCCGGGACAGGGGGGAGACCCAGTACTTC.

CDR3 sequence reads: CASSVATARAGNTIYF. DNA of the CDR3: TGTGCCAGCAGCGTAGCGACCGCCAGGGCCGGAAACACCATATATTTT. The gene calls are TRBV9 and TRBJ1-3; possibly TRBD1 for D (5 bases). CDR3 size: 16 residues. Between the trimmed V and J ends, which lost 0 bases and 4 bases, there was a span of 14 bases. Germline CDR1 and CDR2: SGDLS and YYNGEE.

This chain joins TRBV28 and TRBJ1-2; 7 bases line up with TRBD1. V was pared by 2 bases and J by 4 bases, with 7 bases of the junction left unmatched. This CDR3 has 15 amino acids. In germline, CDR1 is MDHEN, CDR2 SYDVKM. The CDR3 DNA reads as TGTGCCAGCAGTTTACAGGCAGGGGGTAGCTATGGCTACACCTTC. Translating it yields CASSLQAGGSYGYTF.